This T cell receptor (beta chain) was identified in a study of blood T cell repertoires in COVID-19. Study overall: Acute and convalescent COVID-19 samples came from the United States, Italy and Spain. Sources were T cells, B-cell-depleted T cells, or PBMCs; the material itself was cDNA or gDNA.

Original processing notes: From reference gene primer amplification, estimates of nucleated cell counts were derived. Produced via immunoSEQ multiplex PCR; TCRdb's table is partial and in-frame only. Clonal size and the V and J genes are those of that table, whereas D and trimming came from the DNA. The top ten hold 9.5% to 13% of the sample, which has about 230,000 clones, approximately 84% seen once. The origin of this receptor is a man aged 45-60 years with COVID-19, enrolled during active disease. Source material: peripheral blood.

The CDR3: CASAYGSSGNTIYF. The CDR3 bases are TGTGCCAGCGCATACGGGAGCTCTGGAAACACCATATATTTT. This rearrangement joins TRBV7-9 to TRBJ1-3; D not certain. With 8 bases removed from V and 0 bases from J, the gap between germline ends came to 11 bases. CDR3 length equals 14 residues. Germline V CDR1 and CDR2: SEHNR, FQNEAQ (reference sequence).